Shown below are 19 T cell receptor beta chains from a single sample sequenced in a study of control samples from healthy donors and cancer patients. Assay used: immunoSEQ multiplex PCR; TCRdb lists only in-frame clones, some missing. The table has tens of thousands of clones, approximately 87% seen once; the top ten hold roughly 50%. The material sequenced was blood. The source of these receptors is a man aged 55 to 70 in good health.

The V gene is TRBV4-3, the J gene TRBJ2-7; TRBD2 agrees at 10 bases. Looked up from germline, CDR1 is LGHNA and CDR2 is YSLEER. The length of the CDR3 is 18 residues. With 0 bases clipped from V and 4 bases from J, the junction kept 12 bases outside the gene matches. Here the CDR3 DNA reads TGCGCCAGCAGCCAAGAATTAGCGGGGGGTAGTACGACGTACGAGCAGTACTTC. Protein sequence: CASSQELAGGSTTYEQYF.

The chain uses TRBV4-3 and TRBJ1-6; no clear D gene. Trimming pared 1 base from V and 10 bases from J, leaving 8 bases between. The germline CDR1 and CDR2 sequences are LGHNA and YSLEER. The CDR3 runs 13 residues. The chain's CDR3 is CASSQVRGSPLHF. CDR3 nucleotides: TGCGCCAGCAGCCAAGTACGCGGATCACCCCTCCACTTT.

The chain combines TRBV24-1 with TRBJ2-4; 7 nucleotides match TRBD1. V lost 3 bases to trimming and J lost 8 bases; unmatched junction nucleotides: 12. From germline, CDR1 is KGHDR and CDR2 SFDVKD. This CDR3 region has 16 residues. CDR3 loop: CATSDGGQPKGDIQYF. The CDR3 region has the DNA TGTGCCACCAGTGATGGGGGACAGCCGAAAGGGGACATTCAGTACTTC.

J is TRBJ1-5 and V is TRBV19; 9 bases line up with TRBD1. The CDR3 loop spans 13 amino acids. J was trimmed by 15 bases and V by 6 bases; bases with no gene match: 12. CDR1 LNHDA and CDR2 SQIVND come from the germline V gene (reference sequence). The CDR3 bases are TGTGCCAGTAGACTCCGGGACAGGGCAAAAGTGCATTTT. This sequence encodes CASRLRDRAKVHF.

This chain uses TRBV7-2 with TRBJ2-7, with a tentative D call TRBD2 (6 bases). Trimming removed 0 bases at V and 3 bases at J, with 15 bases between. The length of the CDR3 is 16 residues. Germline V gene sequence: CDR1 SGHTA, CDR2 FQGNSA. CDR3 region: CASSLAWRVEGYEQYF. The DNA of the CDR3 is TGTGCCAGCAGCTTAGCCTGGCGGGTGGAGGGCTACGAGCAGTACTTC.

The chain combines TRBV5-5 with TRBJ1-3; 8 bases are a match to TRBD1. The CDR3 contains 16 residues. V shed 4 bases, J shed 2 bases, and the junction held 8 bases outside the gene matches. The germline V gene encodes CDR1 SGHKS and CDR2 YYEKEE (reference sequence). CDR3 loop: CASSHDRGRTGNTIYF. In nucleotides, the CDR3 is TGTGCCAGCAGCCACGACAGGGGAAGGACTGGAAACACCATATATTTT.

This sequence joins TRBV28 and TRBJ1-5, with D maybe TRBD1 (5 bases). V lost 5 bases and J lost 6, with 20 bases in between. Germline loops: CDR1 MDHEN, CDR2 SYDVKM. The CDR3 consists of 16 residues. The CDR3 region has the DNA TGTGCCAGCAGTACTGTTGGGACGGCCCTCGGTCAGCCCCAGCATTTT. It encodes CASSTVGTALGQPQHF.

This clone was detected a few times. The V gene is TRBV6-5, the J gene TRBJ1-5; 7 positions agree with TRBD1. Losses at the gene ends were 7 bases for V and 4 bases for J; bases not matched to a gene: 4. The CDR3 loop spans 13 amino acids. The germline V gene encodes CDR1 MNHEY and CDR2 SVGAGI. The CDR3 protein is CASTGQANQPQHF. As DNA, the CDR3 is TGTGCCAGCACTGGACAGGCTAATCAGCCCCAGCATTTT.

The CDR3 reads CASRPRGKREKLFF. CDR3 DNA sequence: TGTGCCAGCAGACCCAGGGGGAAGCGGGAAAAACTGTTTTTT. The chain joins TRBV6-4 to TRBJ1-4, with TRBD1 matching 7 bases. CDR1 is MRHNA and CDR2 is SNTAGT in the germline V gene. This CDR3 is built from 14 residues. V trimming: 6 bases; J trimming: 8 bases; junction bases outside the gene matches: 9.

The rearrangement uses TRBV5-1 and TRBJ1-2, with TRBD1 matching 8 bases. This CDR3 region has 15 residues. J lost 2 bases, V lost 7 bases, and 10 bases had no gene match. CDR1 SGHRS and CDR2 YFSETQ come from the germline V gene. CDR3 sequence: CASRLDTGGNYGYTF. The CDR3 DNA follows: TGCGCCAGCCGCCTGGATACAGGGGGAAACTATGGCTACACCTTC.

Here the CDR3 DNA reads TGCGCCAGCAGCGGGACCGGGACAGGGAATGAAAAACTGTTTTTT. Protein product: CASSGTGTGNEKLFF. The chain combines TRBV5-1 with TRBJ1-4, with TRBD1 identical over 9 bases. V shed 4 bases, J shed 5 bases, and the junction held 6 bases outside the gene matches. The CDR3 consists of 15 residues. The germline gives CDR1 SGHRS, CDR2 YFSETQ.

This chain links TRBV11-2 with TRBJ2-2; tentative D call: TRBD1 (5 bases). Germline CDR1 is SGHAT and CDR2 is FQNNGV. The V end lost 2 bases, the J end lost 4 bases, and 11 bases lay between the germline ends. This CDR3 is 15 amino acids long. CDR3 region: CASSLSPRGTGELFF. CDR3 coding DNA: TGTGCCAGCAGCTTATCCCCTAGGGGCACCGGGGAGCTGTTTTTT. Complete variable domain (other parts from reference TRBV11-2 and TRBJ2-2): EAGVAQSPRYKIIEKRQSVAFWCNPISGHATLYWYQQILGQGPKLLIQFQNNGVVDDSQLPKDRFSAERLKGVDSTLKIQPAKLEDSAVYLCASSLSPRGTGELFFGEGSRLTVL.

V usage is TRBV19 and J usage is TRBJ2-2; 8 positions match TRBD2. The CDR3 length is 15 residues. J was trimmed by 4 bases and V by 8 bases; bases with no gene match: 9. CDR1 is LNHDA and CDR2 is SQIVND in the germline V gene (reference sequence). The CDR3 nucleotides read TGTGCCAGTGGTGGAGCGGGAGTTACCACCGGGGAGCTGTTTTTT. This codes for CASGGAGVTTGELFF.

The chain couples TRBV5-1 to TRBJ1-6, with D possibly TRBD1 on 6 matching bases. The CDR3 spans 18 residues. V dropped 0 bases and J dropped 6 bases, with 19 bases sitting between them. CDR1 SGHRS and CDR2 YFSETQ come from the germline V gene. The CDR3 loop reads CASSLATGSLRPNSPLHF. CDR3 nucleotide sequence: TGCGCCAGCAGCTTGGCAACAGGGAGCTTAAGACCTAATTCACCCCTCCACTTT.

The chain recombines TRBV19 with TRBJ1-1; TRBD1 matches 8 bases. This CDR3 contains 15 residues. V trimming: 3 bases; J trimming: 4 bases; junction bases outside the gene matches: 7. Germline CDR1 is LNHDA and CDR2 is SQIVND (reference sequence). Here the CDR3 DNA reads TGTGCCAGTAGTATCGGACAGGGCTGGGGCACTGAAGCTTTCTTT. Translating it yields CASSIGQGWGTEAFF.

This clone was seen a few times. This sequence joins TRBV11-2 and TRBJ2-3; D remains unclear. Germline-derived CDR1 and CDR2 are SGHAT and FQNNGV. The CDR3 sequence is 15 residues long. V gave up 1 base and J gave up 2 bases, with 10 bases separating them. CDR3 sequence (DNA): TGTGCCAGCAGCTTAGTGAGCACTTTCACAGATACGCAGTATTTT. Its protein is CASSLVSTFTDTQYF.

This chain joins TRBV24-1 and TRBJ2-1; possibly TRBD2 for D (6 bases). This CDR3 is 14 amino acids long. Germline V gene sequence: CDR1 KGHDR, CDR2 SFDVKD. V was clipped by 4 bases and J by 0 bases, with 6 bases between them. The CDR3 region has the DNA TGTGCCACCAGTGAGGGGGGCTCCTACAATGAGCAGTTCTTC. Amino acids: CATSEGGSYNEQFF.

The J gene is TRBJ2-5, the V gene TRBV5-6, with D perhaps being TRBD1 or TRBD2 (5 bases each). The length of the CDR3 is 14 residues. Deletions cut 6 bases from V and 1 base from J, with 13 bases between. Germline CDR1 reads SGHDT; CDR2 reads YYEEEE. The CDR3 here is CASTRPGAQETQYF. The CDR3 region has the DNA TGTGCCAGCACCAGACCCGGGGCCCAAGAGACCCAGTACTTC.

CDR3 loop: CSGQGAYEQYF. The CDR3 DNA follows: TGCAGTGGTCAGGGGGCCTACGAGCAGTACTTC. This chain uses TRBV20-1 with TRBJ2-7; TRBD1 agrees at 7 bases. Germline loops: CDR1 DFQATT, CDR2 SNEGSKA (reference sequence). The CDR3 extends over 11 amino acids. V was pared by 7 bases and J by 2 bases, with 2 bases of the junction left unmatched.